Presented here are 25 T cell receptor beta chains from one specimen sequenced in a study of cytotoxic CD8 clonotypes in ibrutinib-treated CLL. Assay used: immunoSEQ multiplex PCR; TCRdb lists only in-frame clones, some missing. The sample carries over 200,000 clones, roughly 79% recorded once. The input for sequencing was PBMCs, taken after 12 months of ibrutinib treatment. Source of these receptors: a human donor with chronic lymphocytic leukemia.

The chain has TRBV29-1 and TRBJ2-1, with D possibly being TRBD2 (7 bases). Germline V CDR1 and CDR2: SQVTM, ANQGSEA. V was shortened by 8 bases and J by 4 bases, with 21 bases between the two germline ends. The length of the CDR3 is 15 residues. The CDR3 loop is CSLEGGKDSYNEQFF. The CDR3, as DNA: TGCAGCCTAGAGGGGGGGAAGGACAGTTACAATGAGCAGTTCTTC.

This clone appeared a single time. The CDR3 bases are TGCGCCAGCACAAACGTAGGACTAGATCACACCGGGGAGCTGTTTTTT. This gives the protein CASTNVGLDHTGELFF. The chain is built from TRBV4-1 and TRBJ2-2; 7 bases are shared with TRBD2. V dropped 7 bases and J dropped 3; count of bases not matched to a gene: 11. The germline CDR1 and CDR2 sequences are MGHRA and YSYEKL. There are 16 residues in the CDR3.

This chain joins TRBV27 and TRBJ2-7, with D perhaps TRBD1 (6 bases). The germline V gene has CDR1 MNHEY and CDR2 SMNVEV (reference sequence). This CDR3 spans 14 amino acids. Trimming pared 6 bases from V and 3 bases from J, leaving 15 bases between. CDR3 protein: CASRRQGIFYEQYF. The CDR3 DNA reads as TGTGCCAGCAGGAGGCAGGGGATTTTCTACGAGCAGTACTTC.

This clone has only a few counts. The chain combines TRBV6-6 with TRBJ1-1; the match to TRBD1 covers 9 bases. J lost 6 bases, V lost 6 bases, and 8 bases had no gene match. There are 14 residues in the CDR3. Germline V gene lookup returns CDR1 MNHNY and CDR2 SVGAGI (reference sequence). The CDR3 sequence: CASRQGARVPEAFF. CDR3 bases: TGTGCCAGCAGACAGGGGGCGAGGGTCCCTGAAGCTTTCTTT.

This clone was counted a single time. V gene TRBV5-4 combines with J gene TRBJ2-7; 14 bases agree with TRBD2. The germline gives CDR1 SGHNT, CDR2 YYREEE (reference sequence). Trimming at V came to 0 bases and at J to 3 bases, leaving 5 bases not matched to a gene. This CDR3 contains 17 residues. The CDR3 bases are TGTGCCAGCAGCTTGGGGCGGGGACTAGCGGGAGTCTACGAGCAGTACTTC. It codes for CASSLGRGLAGVYEQYF.

V gene TRBV19 combines with J gene TRBJ1-2; D is possibly TRBD1 (5 bases). Trimming took off 9 bases at V and 8 bases at J, with 25 bases between the two ends. The CDR3 contains 15 residues. Per the germline V gene, CDR1 is LNHDA and CDR2 is SQIVND (reference sequence). The CDR3 loop reads CASRETGTADWGYTF. The CDR3, as DNA: TGTGCCAGCAGGGAAACCGGGACCGCAGATTGGGGCTACACCTTC.

The chain carries TRBV9 and TRBJ2-2; D gene uncertain. CDR1 and CDR2 (germline): SGDLS, YYNGEE. The CDR3 runs to 15 residues. Between the trimmed V and J ends, which lost 3 bases and 4 bases, there was a span of 13 bases. This chain's CDR3 is CASSARGSITGELFF. DNA for the CDR3: TGTGCCAGCAGCGCCCGAGGATCGATCACCGGGGAGCTGTTTTTT.

This clone has just one count. This sequence joins TRBV11-3 and TRBJ2-1; D might be TRBD2 (6 bases). The V end lost 3 bases, the J end lost 6 bases, and 15 bases lay between the germline ends. The V gene's germline CDR1 is SGHNT and CDR2 YENEEA. The CDR3 length is 15 residues. The CDR3 DNA reads TGTGCCAGCAGCTTCTTGTCGGCGGGGCCCAATGAGCAGTTCTTC. This gives the protein CASSFLSAGPNEQFF.

A remark on this clone: A read error may account for a junction end that differs from germline. The sample carries other DNA sequences with the same CDR3. This chain uses TRBV20-1 with TRBJ1-1; D unresolved. The CDR3 runs to 10 residues. In germline, CDR1 is DFQATT, CDR2 SNEGSKA (reference sequence). CDR3 nucleotide sequence: TGCAGTGCCAGAGACATTGGAGCTTTCTTT. Encoded protein: CSARDIGAFF.

This clone was counted a few times. The chain joins TRBV27 to TRBJ1-5, with D uncertain. The germline V gene has CDR1 MNHEY and CDR2 SMNVEV (reference sequence). The CDR3 is 10 residues long. V lost 10 bases and J 7 bases, leaving 8 bases between the germline ends. The CDR3 sequence: CAIGRQPQHF. CDR3 sequence (DNA): TGTGCCATCGGTAGGCAGCCCCAGCATTTT.

The rearrangement uses TRBV4-1 and TRBJ2-7; either TRBD1 or TRBD2 may supply D (5 bases each). The CDR3 has 16 residues. The germline V gene encodes CDR1 MGHRA and CDR2 YSYEKL. V was trimmed by 4 bases and J by 5 bases, leaving 21 bases between them. The DNA of the CDR3 is TGCGCCAGCAGCCTGGGGACGGAAAAAATGGCCCACGAGCAGTACTTC. Encoded protein: CASSLGTEKMAHEQYF.

The V call is TRBV14, the J call TRBJ1-2, with TRBD1 as a possible D gene (5 bases). Trimming cost V 10 bases and J 2 bases, with 8 bases left between them. This CDR3 region has 11 residues. Germline CDR1 reads SGHDN; CDR2 reads FVKESK. CDR3 amino acids: CATQGNYGYTF. The CDR3 DNA reads TGTGCCACCCAGGGAAACTATGGCTACACCTTC.

This chain uses TRBV5-1 with TRBJ2-2; D possibly corresponds to TRBD1 (6 bases). The V gene lost 9 bases and the J gene lost 7 bases, with 22 bases spanning the gap. Per germline, CDR1 SGHRS and CDR2 YFSETQ. The CDR3 runs to 15 residues. CDR3 residues: CATKRTDWGGGELFF. The CDR3 bases are TGCGCCACAAAACGGACAGATTGGGGCGGCGGGGAGCTGTTTTTT. Full variable domain (missing parts from reference TRBV5-1 and TRBJ2-2): KAGVTQTPRYLIKTRGQQVTLSCSPISGHRSVSWYQQTPGQGLQFLFEYFSETQRNKGNFPGRFSGRQFSNSRSEMNVSTLELGDSALYLCATKRTDWGGGELFFGEGSRLTVL.

Worth noting for this clone: This same CDR3 is encoded by further DNA sequences in the sample. This chain links TRBV6-5 with TRBJ1-2, with 12 positions matching TRBD1. Germline V gives CDR1 MNHEY, CDR2 SVGAGI. V was pared by 6 bases and J by 2 bases, with 4 bases of the junction left unmatched. This CDR3 comprises 15 residues. The CDR3 reads CASRPGQGANYGYTF. The CDR3 DNA reads as TGTGCCAGCAGACCGGGACAGGGGGCCAACTATGGCTACACCTTC.

This clone was recorded only once. This chain uses TRBV5-4 with TRBJ1-1; D gene ambiguous. The germline gives CDR1 SGHNT, CDR2 YYREEE (reference sequence). This CDR3 spans 13 amino acids. Trimming removed 4 bases from V and 7 bases from J, with 14 bases in between. CDR3 nucleotides: TGTGCCAGCAGCCCCCCGCTTATGAGTGAAGCTTTCTTT. It is translated as CASSPPLMSEAFF.

The genes are TRBV28 and TRBJ2-6, with 9 positions matching TRBD1. CDR3 length: 14 residues. J was trimmed by 9 bases and V by 8 bases; bases with no gene match: 8. Germline V gives CDR1 MDHEN, CDR2 SYDVKM. DNA of the CDR3: TGTGCCAGCGCACTCCCGGGACAGGGCAACGTCCTGACTTTC. It yields the protein CASALPGQGNVLTF.

The chain joins TRBV27 to TRBJ2-1; D might be TRBD1 (6 bases). The ends were cut back, 3 bases at V and 5 bases at J, with 17 bases in the middle. CDR1 MNHEY and CDR2 SMNVEV come from the germline V gene (reference sequence). The CDR3 length is 16 residues. CDR3 loop: CASSFSGTTGHNEQFF. CDR3 nucleotide sequence: TGTGCCAGCAGTTTTTCTGGGACAACCGGCCACAATGAGCAGTTCTTC.

The chain carries TRBV11-3 and TRBJ2-7; unclear D gene. V was cut by 3 bases and J by 6 bases, with 15 bases left in between. Germline CDR1 reads SGHNT; CDR2 reads YENEEA. The CDR3 runs to 14 residues. Here the CDR3 reads CASSLTDGSGEQYF. The CDR3 bases are TGTGCCAGCAGCTTGACGGACGGCAGTGGCGAGCAGTACTTC.

This clone is a singleton in its sample. The chain employs TRBV9 and TRBJ2-5; D unclear. The length of the CDR3 is 14 residues. The ends were cut back, 0 bases at V and 2 bases at J, with 8 bases in the middle. Germline V gene sequence: CDR1 SGDLS, CDR2 YYNGEE. Written as DNA, the CDR3 is TGTGCCAGCAGCGTAGAGGGAACTCAAGAGACCCAGTACTTC. This sequence encodes CASSVEGTQETQYF.

As regards this clone: This sample includes further DNA sequences coding for the same CDR3. The chain is built from TRBV5-1 and TRBJ2-7, with D perhaps matching TRBD1 (6 bases). V was shortened by 1 base and J by 0 bases, with 8 bases between the two germline ends. Germline assignment: CDR1 SGHRS and CDR2 YFSETQ. The CDR3 runs to 14 residues. The CDR3 DNA is TGCGCCAGCAGCTTGACAGGGAGCTCCTACGAGCAGTACTTC. Amino acids: CASSLTGSSYEQYF.

This chain's CDR3 is CASSGARDNSPLHF. DNA of the CDR3: TGTGCCAGCAGTGGTGCCAGGGATAATTCACCCCTCCACTTT. The chain carries TRBV2 and TRBJ1-6; possibly TRBD1 for D (5 bases). The CDR3 spans 14 residues. With 4 bases removed from V and 5 bases from J, the gap between germline ends came to 9 bases. Germline V CDR1 and CDR2: SNHLY, FYNNEI.

Concerning this clone itself: The sample carries other DNA sequences with the same CDR3. The genes are TRBV6-5 and TRBJ1-1, with D hard to call. The CDR3 is 14 residues long. CDR1 MNHEY and CDR2 SVGAGI come from the germline V gene. Trimming cost V 6 bases and J 5 bases, with 16 bases left between them. The DNA for the CDR3 is TGTGCCAGCAGGCCAGTTGGGGTAGGGACTGAAGCTTTCTTT. Its protein is CASRPVGVGTEAFF.

This chain connects TRBV6-5 to TRBJ1-2, with D possibly TRBD1 on 6 matching bases. Germline assignment: CDR1 MNHEY and CDR2 SVGAGI. Deletions cut 2 bases from V and 4 bases from J, with 17 bases between. The CDR3 runs to 16 residues. DNA of the CDR3: TGTGCCAGCAGTTACACCCGCGGGGGCGCGGGCTATGGCTACACCTTC. Protein product: CASSYTRGGAGYGYTF.

This chain uses TRBV5-1 with TRBJ1-1; D ambiguous. Per germline, CDR1 SGHRS and CDR2 YFSETQ. There are 15 residues in the CDR3. V lost 0 bases, J lost 3 bases, and 12 bases lay in between. The CDR3 coding sequence is TGCGCCAGCAGCTTGGCAGGCGGACGATACACTGAAGCTTTCTTT. This encodes CASSLAGGRYTEAFF.

This clone was picked up a small number of times. The V call is TRBV7-8, the J call TRBJ1-2, with unresolved D. The V gene lost 0 bases and the J gene lost 0 bases, with 8 bases spanning the gap. Germline assignment: CDR1 SGHVS and CDR2 FQNEAQ. The CDR3 is 15 residues long. The CDR3 protein is CASSLARGANYGYTF. As DNA, the CDR3 is TGTGCCAGCAGCTTAGCCCGCGGAGCTAACTATGGCTACACCTTC. The complete variable domain, with remaining parts taken from reference TRBV7-8 and TRBJ1-2, reads GAGVSQSPRYKVAKRGQDVALRCDPISGHVSLFWYQQALGQGPEFLTYFQNEAQLDKSGLPSDRFFAERPEGSVSTLKIQRTQQEDSAVYLCASSLARGANYGYTFGSGTRLTVV.